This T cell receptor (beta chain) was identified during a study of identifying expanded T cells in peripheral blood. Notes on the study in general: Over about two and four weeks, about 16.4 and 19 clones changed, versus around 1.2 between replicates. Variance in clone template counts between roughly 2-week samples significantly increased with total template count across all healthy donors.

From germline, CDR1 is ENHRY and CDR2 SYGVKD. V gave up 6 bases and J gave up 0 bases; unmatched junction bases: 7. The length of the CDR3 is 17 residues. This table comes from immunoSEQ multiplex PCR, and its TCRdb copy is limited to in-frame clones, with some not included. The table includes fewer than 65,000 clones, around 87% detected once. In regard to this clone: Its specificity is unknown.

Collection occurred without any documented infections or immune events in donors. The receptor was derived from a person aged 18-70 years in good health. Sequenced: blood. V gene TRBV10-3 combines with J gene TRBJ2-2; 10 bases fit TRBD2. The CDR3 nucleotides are TGTGCCATCAGAACCGGGACTAGCGCCGCGAACACCGGGGAGCTGTTTTTT. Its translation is CAIRTGTSAANTGELFF.